The following is a T cell receptor beta chain sequence with its context. The sample is drawn from a study of T cell responses to AZD1222 COVID-19 vaccine. Measured with immunoSEQ multiplex PCR; TCRdb has only the in-frame clones, and not every one. The sample contains 150,000 to 200,000 clones, 70% to 90% of which appear only once. The CDR3 totals 15 residues. Between the trimmed V and J ends, which lost 5 bases and 0 bases, there was a span of 8 bases. The V gene's germline CDR1 is SGHTA and CDR2 FQGNSA. The receptor's source is an adult who received the AZD1222 COVID-19 vaccine. The chain recombines TRBV7-2 with TRBJ2-6, with D hard to call. The sequencing here drew on peripheral blood, taken 28 days after the second AZD1222 dose. This CDR3 is CASSLGNSGANVLTF. The CDR3, as DNA: TGTGCCAGCAGCCTTGGGAACTCTGGGGCCAACGTCCTGACTTTC.